The 27 T cell receptor beta chains below come from one sample, sequenced in a study of blood T cell repertoires in COVID-19. Clones were read by immunoSEQ multiplex PCR, and TCRdb kept only the in-frame ones, dropping some. The data contain under 200,000 clones, roughly 83% of them singletons. Sequencing input: peripheral blood. All receptors derive from a woman of 80 years or more with active or convalescent COVID-19.

This clone has only one observation. V is TRBV2 and J is TRBJ1-6; the D gene is possibly TRBD1 (6 bases). CDR1 is SNHLY and CDR2 is FYNNEI in the germline V gene. The CDR3 has 13 residues. V lost 4 bases and J lost 9, with 10 bases in between. CDR3 coding DNA: TGTGCCAGCAGTGGGACAGAGGGTTCACCCCTCCACTTT. Translated, it gives CASSGTEGSPLHF.

The chain recombines TRBV2 with TRBJ1-5, with D possibly matching TRBD1 (5 bases). From germline, CDR1 is SNHLY and CDR2 FYNNEI. This CDR3 is 16 amino acids long. Trimming removed 5 bases at V and 3 bases at J, with 17 bases between. CDR3 sequence reads: CASSPTRGAINQPQHF. Here the CDR3 DNA reads TGTGCCAGCAGTCCCACGCGGGGCGCTATCAATCAGCCCCAGCATTTT.

The genes are TRBV9 and TRBJ2-7; possibly TRBD1 for D (6 bases). Deletions cut 0 bases from V and 0 bases from J, with 10 bases between. Germline V gene data show CDR1 as SGDLS and CDR2 as YYNGEE. The CDR3 runs 15 residues. The CDR3 here is CASSVAGTHSYEQYF. The CDR3 coding sequence is TGTGCCAGCAGCGTAGCTGGGACACACTCCTACGAGCAGTACTTC.

The chain combines TRBV7-2 with TRBJ2-7; 8 nucleotides line up with TRBD1. The V and J ends lost 5 bases and 4 bases, in that order; junction bases with no gene match: 7. The CDR3 contains 14 residues. CDR1 is SGHTA and CDR2 is FQGNSA in the germline V gene. CDR3: CASSPRTGIYEQYF. In DNA form, the CDR3 reads TGTGCCAGCAGCCCCCGGACAGGGATATACGAGCAGTACTTC.

This chain links TRBV6-5 with TRBJ1-1; 8 bases are a match to TRBD1. In germline, CDR1 is MNHEY, CDR2 SVGAGI. The V and J ends lost 5 bases and 1 base, in that order; junction bases with no gene match: 6. This CDR3 is 15 amino acids long. In DNA form, the CDR3 reads TGTGCCAGCAGTCCAGGGGGCGCGGGGAACACTGAAGCTTTCTTT. Translating it yields CASSPGGAGNTEAFF.

The chain links TRBV6-2 or TRBV6-3 to TRBJ1-5, with 8 nucleotides matching TRBD1. CDR1 MNHEY and CDR2 SVGEGT come from the germline V gene. J lost 7 bases, V lost 4 bases, and 18 bases had no gene match. This CDR3 comprises 18 residues. The chain's CDR3 is CASSFSGQVLSHLQPQHF. The CDR3 DNA is TGTGCCAGCAGTTTTTCGGGACAGGTTTTATCCCACCTCCAGCCCCAGCATTTT.

This clone was detected only once. The V call is TRBV24-1, the J call TRBJ2-1, with D unresolved. The CDR3 consists of 14 residues. Deletions cut 4 bases from V and 4 bases from J, with 10 bases between. CDR1 and CDR2 (germline): KGHDR, SFDVKD. The DNA of the CDR3 is TGTGCCACCAGTGACCCAACCAGATACAATGAGCAGTTCTTC. Translating it yields CATSDPTRYNEQFF.

The chain joins TRBV7-9 to TRBJ2-3, with a possible D match to TRBD2 (6 bases). Germline CDR1 is SEHNR and CDR2 is FQNEAQ (reference sequence). The CDR3 length is 16 residues. V was shortened by 0 bases and J by 1 base, with 11 bases between the two germline ends. The CDR3 DNA follows: TGTGCCAGCAGCTTAGCGGGAGGTCTGGGCACAGATACGCAGTATTTT. Translated, it gives CASSLAGGLGTDTQYF. The complete variable domain, with remaining parts taken from reference TRBV7-9 and TRBJ2-3, reads DTGVSQNPRHKITKRGQNVTFRCDPISEHNRLYWYRQTLGQGPEFLTYFQNEAQLEKSRLLSDRFSAERPKGSFSTLEIQRTEQGDSAMYLCASSLAGGLGTDTQYFGPGTRLTVL.

The chain carries TRBV19 and TRBJ1-2; 7 bases fit TRBD1. With V trimmed by 4 bases and J by 4 bases, 9 bases remained unmatched. Per germline, CDR1 LNHDA and CDR2 SQIVND (reference sequence). The CDR3 covers 15 residues. CDR3 DNA: TGTGCCAGTAGTACGACAGGGTCCGAGGGCTATGGCTACACCTTC. This sequence encodes CASSTTGSEGYGYTF.

V gene TRBV3-1 (or the pseudogene TRBV3-2) combines with J gene TRBJ2-5; 7 nucleotides align to TRBD2. V dropped 4 bases and J dropped 3; count of bases not matched to a gene: 2. The CDR3 is made up of 13 amino acids. Per the germline V gene, CDR1 is LGHDT and CDR2 is YNNKEL (reference sequence). CDR3: CASSLGGEETQYF. CDR3 in DNA: TGTGCCAGCAGCCTGGGAGGGGAAGAGACCCAGTACTTC.

This sequence joins TRBV7-3 and TRBJ2-7; the match to TRBD1 covers 9 bases. This CDR3 is built from 14 residues. Germline trimming cut 4 bases from V and 6 bases from J; bases unmatched to any gene: 7. CDR1 and CDR2 (germline): SGHTA, FQGTGA. The CDR3 loop reads CASSSGQGRAEQYF. In DNA, the CDR3 is TGTGCCAGCAGCTCGGGACAGGGTCGGGCCGAGCAGTACTTC.

This chain joins TRBV18 and TRBJ2-2; no clear D. The CDR3 is 12 amino acids. Trimming shortened V by 4 bases and J by 4 bases, and 4 bases separated the two germline ends. Germline V gives CDR1 KGHSH, CDR2 LQKENI. The CDR3 DNA reads TGTGCCAGCTCACACTTCACCGGGGAGCTGTTTTTT. This encodes CASSHFTGELFF.

The genes are TRBV7-9 and TRBJ2-2; D ambiguous. This CDR3 region has 13 residues. CDR1 and CDR2 (germline): SEHNR, FQNEAQ (reference sequence). The V end lost 7 bases, the J end lost 1 base, and 7 bases lay between the germline ends. The DNA of the CDR3 is TGTGCCAGCATAACAGAGAACACCGGGGAGCTGTTTTTT. It yields the protein CASITENTGELFF.

This clone showed up just a few times. In DNA form, the CDR3 reads TGTGCCAGCAGTGTGGGAACAGGGAAACAGCCCCAGCATTTT. This translates into CASSVGTGKQPQHF. The rearrangement links TRBV2 to TRBJ1-5; tentative D call: TRBD1 (6 bases). Deletions cut 4 bases from V and 7 bases from J, with 14 bases between. The CDR3 sequence is 14 residues long. Germline V gene data show CDR1 as SNHLY and CDR2 as FYNNEI. The full variable domain, in which reference TRBV2 and TRBJ1-5 provide the parts outside the CDR3, is EPEVTQTPSHQVTQMGQEVILRCVPISNHLYFYWYRQILGQKVEFLVSFYNNEISEKSEIFDDQFSVERPDGSNFTLKIRSTKLEDSAMYFCASSVGTGKQPQHFGDGTRLSIL.

The V call is TRBV5-1, the J call TRBJ2-3; 7 nucleotides agree with TRBD2. V was clipped by 0 bases and J by 0 bases; unmatched bases: 7. CDR1 is SGHRS, CDR2 YFSETQ, per germline. This CDR3 region has 17 residues. CDR3 loop: CASSLAATSVSTDTQYF. CDR3 DNA sequence: TGCGCCAGCAGCTTGGCCGCAACTAGCGTAAGCACAGATACGCAGTATTTT.

This clone was seen a few times. The chain couples TRBV3-1 (or the pseudogene TRBV3-2) to TRBJ1-1, with D hard to call. The CDR3 is made up of 14 amino acids. V was cut by 4 bases and J by 2 bases, with 11 bases left in between. Per the germline V gene, CDR1 is LGHDT and CDR2 is YNNKEL (reference sequence). The CDR3 DNA is TGTGCCAGCAGCCGAAGCGCGTCTAACACTGAAGCTTTCTTT. Amino acids: CASSRSASNTEAFF.

This clone was picked up a small number of times. The chain links TRBV10-3 to TRBJ2-2; the D gene is possibly TRBD1 (5 bases). Looked up from germline, CDR1 is ENHRY and CDR2 is SYGVKD. V lost 10 bases to trimming and J lost 4 bases, with 16 bases between them. This CDR3 spans 14 amino acids. The CDR3 nucleotides are TGTGCCACCATTCCAGGGCCGGGCACCGGGGAGCTGTTTTTT. This sequence encodes CATIPGPGTGELFF.

This clone turned up a few times. The chain links TRBV19 to TRBJ1-5; TRBD1 agrees at 10 bases. The CDR3 is 16 amino acids. Germline V gene data show CDR1 as LNHDA and CDR2 as SQIVND (reference sequence). The V segment lost 4 bases and the J segment 4 bases; nucleotides outside the gene matches: 7. CDR3 amino acids: CASSTLGQGGNQPQHF. Here the CDR3 DNA reads TGTGCCAGTAGTACCCTCGGACAGGGGGGTAATCAGCCCCAGCATTTT.

This clone was recorded a few times. V gene TRBV6-1 combines with J gene TRBJ1-6; 7 nucleotides match TRBD1. V lost 3 bases and J lost 9; bases outside the gene matches: 11. Germline V gives CDR1 MNHNS, CDR2 SASEGT. The CDR3 is made up of 16 amino acids. The CDR3 region has the DNA TGTGCCAGCAGTGATCCGGGACAGCCCAAGGGTTCACCCCTCCACTTT. It codes for CASSDPGQPKGSPLHF.

V gene TRBV20-1 combines with J gene TRBJ1-5; TRBD1 matches 12 bases. CDR3 size: 17 residues. Trimming at V came to 3 bases and at J to 1 base, leaving 7 bases not matched to a gene. Germline V gene data show CDR1 as DFQATT and CDR2 as SNEGSKA (reference sequence). CDR3 coding DNA: TGCAGTGCTAGTCCCGGGACAGGGGGCATGAGCAATCAGCCCCAGCATTTT. Residues: CSASPGTGGMSNQPQHF.

Here the CDR3 reads CASSIGGEATQYF. DNA for the CDR3: TGTGCCAGTAGTATTGGGGGCGAGGCGACCCAGTACTTC. The chain links TRBV19 to TRBJ2-5; D is perhaps TRBD1 (6 bases). Trimming pared 3 bases from V and 7 bases from J, leaving 12 bases between. This CDR3 spans 13 amino acids. Germline-derived CDR1 and CDR2 are LNHDA and SQIVND (reference sequence).

V usage is TRBV9 and J usage is TRBJ2-7, with a possible D match to TRBD1 (7 bases). Germline V gives CDR1 SGDLS, CDR2 YYNGEE. The length of the CDR3 is 15 residues. The V end was cut by 0 bases, the J end by 4 bases, with 14 bases between. The CDR3 DNA sequence: TGTGCCAGCAGCGTAGCGGCAGGGGGGTTTTACGAGCAGTACTTC. Protein product: CASSVAAGGFYEQYF.

The V call is TRBV15, the J call TRBJ2-1; tentatively, D is TRBD2 (6 bases). V was pared by 3 bases and J by 0 bases, with 12 bases between. Germline CDR1 is LNHNV and CDR2 is YYDKDF (reference sequence). The CDR3 has 16 residues. CDR3 amino acids: CATSSGGPSSYNEQFF. The DNA of the CDR3 is TGTGCCACCAGCAGCGGGGGTCCCAGCTCCTACAATGAGCAGTTCTTC.

The chain has TRBV11-3 and TRBJ2-2, with 8 bases matching TRBD1. The CDR3 contains 16 residues. V lost 4 bases and J lost 2; bases outside the gene matches: 6. Per the germline V gene, CDR1 is SGHNT and CDR2 is YENEEA. This CDR3 is CASSSQGAFNTGELFF. The CDR3 DNA sequence: TGTGCCAGCAGCTCCCAGGGGGCCTTCAACACCGGGGAGCTGTTTTTT.

This rearrangement joins TRBV20-1 to TRBJ2-3; D is perhaps TRBD2 (5 bases). CDR3 length: 10 amino acids. The V gene's germline CDR1 is DFQATT and CDR2 SNEGSKA (reference sequence). DNA of the CDR3: TGCAGAGCCGCGGGAGATACGCAGTATTTT. This gives the protein CRAAGDTQYF.

The chain employs TRBV6-2 or TRBV6-3 and TRBJ1-5; 9 bases match TRBD1. V shed 6 bases, J shed 7 bases, and the junction held 10 bases outside the gene matches. The CDR3 loop spans 15 amino acids. Germline assignment: CDR1 MNHEY and CDR2 SVGEGT. DNA for the CDR3: TGTGCCAGCAGCCCCAAGGACAGGGGTGACCAGCCCCAGCATTTT. Translated, it gives CASSPKDRGDQPQHF.

This chain uses TRBV7-8 with TRBJ1-5, with D unresolved. Per germline, CDR1 SGHVS and CDR2 FQNEAQ. The ends were cut back, 1 base at V and 4 bases at J, with 5 bases in the middle. This CDR3 contains 13 residues. In nucleotides, the CDR3 is TGTGCCAGCAGCTTAGGTCAGAATCAGCCCCAGCATTTT. It is translated as CASSLGQNQPQHF.